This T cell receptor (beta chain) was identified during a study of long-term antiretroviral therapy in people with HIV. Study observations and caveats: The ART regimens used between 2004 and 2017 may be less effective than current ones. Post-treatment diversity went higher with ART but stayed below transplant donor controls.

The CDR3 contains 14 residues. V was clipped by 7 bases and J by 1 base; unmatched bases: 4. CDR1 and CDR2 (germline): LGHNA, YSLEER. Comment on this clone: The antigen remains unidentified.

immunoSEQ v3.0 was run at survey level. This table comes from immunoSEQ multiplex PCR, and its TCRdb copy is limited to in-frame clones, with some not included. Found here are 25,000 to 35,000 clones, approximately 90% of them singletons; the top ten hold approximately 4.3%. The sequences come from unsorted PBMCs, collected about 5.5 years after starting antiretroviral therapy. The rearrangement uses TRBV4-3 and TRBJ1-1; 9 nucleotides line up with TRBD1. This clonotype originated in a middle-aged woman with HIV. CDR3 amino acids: CASTLDRGNTEAFF. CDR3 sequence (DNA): TGCGCCAGCACCTTGGACAGGGGGAACACTGAAGCTTTCTTT.